The 22 T cell receptor beta chains presented below share a single source sample, sequenced in a study of T cells in severe cutaneous drug reactions. TCR subtype-specific primers in iRepertoire multiplex PCR prepared libraries for bulk and single-cell sequencing. TCRdb re-called the multiplex PCR reads, yielding one record per CDR3 amino acid sequence without DNA. This sample contains roughly 7,000 distinct CDR3 sequences. The donors had carbamazepine-induced Stevens-Johnson syndrome or toxic epidermal necrolysis. Input material: cells from a skin blister. These receptors were taken from a human donor with toxic epidermal necrolysis, a severe cutaneous drug reaction.

The CDR3: CASSPTGDANYGYTF. The chain links TRBV27 to TRBJ1-2; with no DNA, the TCRdb D assignment of TRBD1 cannot be verified. Germline lookup yields CDR1 MNHEY and CDR2 SMNVEV (reference sequence). The CDR3 is made up of 15 amino acids.

This chain connects TRBV28 to TRBJ2-1; TCRdb lists TRBD2, though no DNA is available to test this call. The CDR3 covers 14 residues. Germline CDR1 MDHEN, CDR2 SYDVKM. Here the CDR3 reads CASSTQREGNEQFF.

The chain combines TRBV5-1 with TRBJ2-7; TCRdb's D gene call, TRBD2, goes unchecked for lack of DNA. The CDR3 is made up of 16 amino acids. Germline V gives CDR1 SGHRS, CDR2 YFSETQ. The CDR3 protein is CASSFRTSGYIDEQYF.

The rearrangement links TRBV27 to TRBJ2-4; TCRdb calls TRBD1, which cannot be checked without DNA. The length of the CDR3 is 12 residues. Germline lookup yields CDR1 MNHEY and CDR2 SMNVEV (reference sequence). The CDR3 spells CASSTGVGIQYF.

The chain is built from TRBV4-1 and TRBJ1-5; the D call of TRBD1 rests on TCRdb alone, since no DNA is present to check it. This CDR3 is 15 amino acids long. Germline V gives CDR1 MGHRA, CDR2 YSYEKL. CDR3 sequence: CASSQVTGSNQPQHF.

The rearrangement joins TRBV6-2 or TRBV6-3 to TRBJ2-7; TCRdb proposes TRBD2, but this gene call is untestable without DNA. The CDR3 extends over 15 amino acids. CDR1 MNHEY and CDR2 SVGEGT come from the germline V gene. This CDR3 is CASRRSSGGSYEQYF.

The chain uses TRBV19 and TRBJ2-1; checking the TCRdb D call of TRBD2 is not possible without DNA. Germline CDR1 is LNHDA and CDR2 is SQIVND (reference sequence). The CDR3 totals 15 residues. CDR3 sequence reads: CASSSGSGGYNEQFF.

V usage is TRBV10-3 and J usage is TRBJ1-1. In germline, CDR1 is ENHRY, CDR2 SYGVKD. There are 11 residues in the CDR3. The CDR3 loop reads CAISDSIEAFF.

V and J are TRBV28 and TRBJ2-1; TCRdb selects TRBD2, and the lack of DNA leaves this call unchecked. Germline values: CDR1 MDHEN, CDR2 SYDVKM. This CDR3 is built from 17 residues. CDR3: CASSLDPSGSSYNEQFF.

The chain couples TRBV27 to TRBJ2-1; TCRdb's D call of TRBD2 is untestable without DNA. Germline V gene data show CDR1 as MNHEY and CDR2 as SMNVEV (reference sequence). The length of the CDR3 is 13 residues. CDR3 amino acids: CASWGLPYNEQFF.

The J gene is TRBJ2-7, the V gene TRBV2. CDR1 is SNHLY and CDR2 is FYNNEI in the germline V gene. CDR3 size: 11 residues. The CDR3 protein is CAISVGGEQYF.

The chain employs TRBV4-1 and TRBJ2-1; the D call from TCRdb, TRBD2, cannot be confirmed without DNA. The CDR3 runs to 16 residues. The germline V gene encodes CDR1 MGHRA and CDR2 YSYEKL. CDR3 in amino acids: CASSQAGTSGSGEQFF.

The genes are TRBV6-5 and TRBJ2-5; TCRdb's D gene call, TRBD1, goes unchecked for lack of DNA. CDR3 length: 15 residues. Per germline, CDR1 MNHEY and CDR2 SVGAGI. CDR3 loop: CASSYSGGQGISQYF.

The chain joins TRBV28 to TRBJ2-1; TCRdb names TRBD1, which stays unverified in the absence of DNA. CDR3 size: 16 residues. In germline, CDR1 is MDHEN, CDR2 SYDVKM. CDR3 amino acids: CASSSTGGTSALGQFF.

V usage is TRBV6-2 or TRBV6-3 and J usage is TRBJ2-1. Germline V gives CDR1 MNHEY, CDR2 SVGEGT. This CDR3 is 16 amino acids long. The CDR3 spells CASSYSRKLLSNEQFF.

The V and J genes are TRBV5-1 and TRBJ2-1. There are 15 residues in the CDR3. Per the germline V gene, CDR1 is SGHRS and CDR2 is YFSETQ. The CDR3 loop is CASSLNHPSYNEQFF. Based on the CDR3 plus reference TRBV5-1 and TRBJ2-1, the full variable domain is KAGVTQTPRYLIKTRGQQVTLSCSPISGHRSVSWYQQTPGQGLQFLFEYFSETQRNKGNFPGRFSGRQFSNSRSEMNVSTLELGDSALYLCASSLNHPSYNEQFFGPGTRLTVL.

The chain carries TRBV29-1 and TRBJ2-7. Germline loops: CDR1 SQVTM, CDR2 ANQGSEA. The CDR3 has 11 amino acids. CDR3 in amino acids: CSVSDSYEQYF.

V gene TRBV28 combines with J gene TRBJ2-1; absent DNA, TCRdb's TRBD1 call cannot be checked. Germline-derived CDR1 and CDR2 are MDHEN and SYDVKM. This CDR3 comprises 15 residues. CDR3: CASSLYGTGDNEQFF.

This chain uses TRBV6-1 with TRBJ2-7; TCRdb outputs TRBD1, but without DNA this stays unchecked. The CDR3 sequence is 13 residues long. Germline assignment: CDR1 MNHNS and CDR2 SASEGT. The CDR3 sequence: CASSVDRAYEQYF.

This rearrangement joins TRBV30 to TRBJ2-5; the TCRdb D gene call, TRBD1, has no DNA to confirm it. CDR3 size: 13 residues. Germline V gives CDR1 GTSNPN, CDR2 SVGIG (reference sequence). The CDR3 here is CAWGTGGVETQYF. Together with reference TRBV30 and TRBJ2-5, the CDR3 gives the full variable domain: SQTIHQWPATLVQPVGSPLSLECTVEGTSNPNLYWYRQAAGRGLQLLFYSVGIGQISSEVPQNLSASRPQDRQFILSSKKLLLSDSGFYLCAWGTGGVETQYFGPGTRLLVL.

The chain couples TRBV28 to TRBJ2-2; TCRdb selects TRBD1, and the lack of DNA leaves this call unchecked. Germline loops: CDR1 MDHEN, CDR2 SYDVKM. This CDR3 is built from 14 residues. The CDR3 loop reads CASSPEDIPGELFF.

V usage is TRBV14 and J usage is TRBJ2-7; TCRdb outputs TRBD2, but without DNA this stays unchecked. CDR1 SGHDN and CDR2 FVKESK come from the germline V gene. This CDR3 is built from 15 residues. This CDR3 is CASSQDTREGHEQYF.